The present T cell receptor (beta chain) was sequenced within a study of blood T cell repertoires in COVID-19. Study details: Samples taken during acute and convalescent COVID-19 were collected in the United States, Italy and Spain. The analysed material was cDNA or gDNA that came from T cells, B-cell-depleted T cells, or PBMCs.

The germline V gene has CDR1 SGHVS and CDR2 FQNEAQ. Between the trimmed V and J ends, which lost 5 bases and 1 base, there was a span of 11 bases. This CDR3 region has 14 residues. Per the original methods: Amplification of reference gene primers provided the estimated nucleated cell counts. Measured with immunoSEQ multiplex PCR; TCRdb has only the in-frame clones, and not every one. That table furnishes V, J and clone size, whereas the DNA furnished D and trimming. The sample contains about 170,000 clones, about 87% of which appear only once. This chain uses TRBV7-8 with TRBJ1-1; no clear D gene. What was sequenced was peripheral blood. The origin of this receptor is a man in his fifties or sixties with acute or convalescent COVID-19. CDR3 sequence: CASSRDRQNTEAFF. CDR3 DNA sequence: TGTGCCAGCAGCCGAGACCGACAGAACACTGAAGCTTTCTTT.